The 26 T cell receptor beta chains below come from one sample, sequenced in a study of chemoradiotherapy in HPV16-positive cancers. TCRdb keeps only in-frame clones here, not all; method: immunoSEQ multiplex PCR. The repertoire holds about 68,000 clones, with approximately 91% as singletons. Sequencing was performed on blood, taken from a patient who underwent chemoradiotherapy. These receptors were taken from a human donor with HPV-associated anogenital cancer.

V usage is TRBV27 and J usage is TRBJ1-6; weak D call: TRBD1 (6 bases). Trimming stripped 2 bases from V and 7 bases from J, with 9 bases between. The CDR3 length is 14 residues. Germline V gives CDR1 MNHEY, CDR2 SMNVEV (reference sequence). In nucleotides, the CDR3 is TGTGCCAGCAGTTTAGGAACAGGGAATTCACCCCTCCACTTT. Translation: CASSLGTGNSPLHF.

CDR3 sequence reads: CASSEARSGGDYSNQPQHF. The CDR3 DNA sequence: TGCGCCAGCAGTGAGGCAAGGTCGGGGGGAGATTATAGCAATCAGCCCCAGCATTTT. J is TRBJ1-5 and V is TRBV10-1; tentative D call: TRBD1 (5 bases). Trimming removed 2 bases at V and 0 bases at J, with 20 bases between. Germline lookup yields CDR1 WNHNN and CDR2 SYGVQD (reference sequence). The CDR3 loop spans 19 amino acids.

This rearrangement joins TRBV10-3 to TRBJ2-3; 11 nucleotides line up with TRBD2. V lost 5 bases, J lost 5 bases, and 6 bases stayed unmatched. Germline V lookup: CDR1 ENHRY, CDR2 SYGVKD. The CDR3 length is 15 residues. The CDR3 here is CAISISGGVGDTQYF. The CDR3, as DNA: TGTGCCATCAGTATTAGCGGGGGGGTTGGAGATACGCAGTATTTT.

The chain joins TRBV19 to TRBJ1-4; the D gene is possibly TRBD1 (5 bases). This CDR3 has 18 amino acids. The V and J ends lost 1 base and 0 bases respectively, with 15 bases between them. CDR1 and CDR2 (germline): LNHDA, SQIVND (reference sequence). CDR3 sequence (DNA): TGTGCCAGTAGTATAGCCTCAGGGAAGGTTCCAACTAATGAAAAACTGTTTTTT. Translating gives CASSIASGKVPTNEKLFF. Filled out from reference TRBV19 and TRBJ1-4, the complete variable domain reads DGGITQSPKYLFRKEGQNVTLSCEQNLNHDAMYWYRQDPGQGLRLIYYSQIVNDFQKGDIAEGYSVSREKKESFPLTVTSAQKNPTAFYLCASSIASGKVPTNEKLFFGSGTQLSVL.

CDR3 nucleotide sequence: TGTGCCAGCAGTGGAGTAGACAGCGTGCGGTACTTC. It is translated as CASSGVDSVRYF. The V call is TRBV6-1, the J call TRBJ2-7; a weak D match, TRBD1 (5 bases). The V gene lost 4 bases and the J gene lost 12 bases, with 16 bases spanning the gap. This CDR3 is built from 12 residues. CDR1 is MNHNS, CDR2 SASEGT, per germline.

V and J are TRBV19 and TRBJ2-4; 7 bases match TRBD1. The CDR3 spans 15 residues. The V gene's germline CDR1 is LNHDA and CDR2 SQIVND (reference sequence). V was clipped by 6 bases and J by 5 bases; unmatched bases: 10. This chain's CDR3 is CASRTTGTDQNIQYF. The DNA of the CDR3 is TGTGCCAGTAGAACCACAGGGACAGACCAAAACATTCAGTACTTC. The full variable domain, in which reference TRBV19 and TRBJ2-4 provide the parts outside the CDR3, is DGGITQSPKYLFRKEGQNVTLSCEQNLNHDAMYWYRQDPGQGLRLIYYSQIVNDFQKGDIAEGYSVSREKKESFPLTVTSAQKNPTAFYLCASRTTGTDQNIQYFGAGTRLSVL.

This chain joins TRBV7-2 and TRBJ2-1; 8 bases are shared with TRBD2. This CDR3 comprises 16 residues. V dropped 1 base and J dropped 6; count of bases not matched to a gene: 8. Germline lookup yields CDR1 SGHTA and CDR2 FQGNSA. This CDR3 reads CASSLGFGGAGNEQFF. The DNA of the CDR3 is TGTGCCAGCAGCTTAGGCTTCGGGGGGGCGGGCAATGAGCAGTTCTTC.

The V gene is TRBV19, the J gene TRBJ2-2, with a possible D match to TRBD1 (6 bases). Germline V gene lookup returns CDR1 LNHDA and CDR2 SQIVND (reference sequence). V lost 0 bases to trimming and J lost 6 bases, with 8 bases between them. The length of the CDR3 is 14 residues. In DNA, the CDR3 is TGTGCCAGTAGTATAGAACAGGGATCCGGGGAGCTGTTTTTT. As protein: CASSIEQGSGELFF.

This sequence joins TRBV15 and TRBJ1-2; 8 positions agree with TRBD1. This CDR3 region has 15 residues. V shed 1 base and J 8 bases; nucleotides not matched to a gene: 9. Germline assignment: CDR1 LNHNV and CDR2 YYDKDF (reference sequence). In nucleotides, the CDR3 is TGTGCCACCAGCAGAGGAGGACAGGGTCTTCGCGGCTACACCTTC. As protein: CATSRGGQGLRGYTF.

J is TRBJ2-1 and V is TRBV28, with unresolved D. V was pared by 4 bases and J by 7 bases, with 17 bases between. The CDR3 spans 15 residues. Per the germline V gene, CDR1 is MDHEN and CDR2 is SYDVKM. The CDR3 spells CASSSGGVAKNEQFF. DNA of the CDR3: TGTGCCAGCAGTTCGGGTGGGGTAGCTAAGAATGAGCAGTTCTTC.

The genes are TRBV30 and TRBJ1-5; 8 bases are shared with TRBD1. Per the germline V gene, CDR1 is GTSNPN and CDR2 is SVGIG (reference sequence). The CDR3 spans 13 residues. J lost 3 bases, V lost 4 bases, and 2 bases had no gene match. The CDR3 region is CAWTGQDNQPQHF. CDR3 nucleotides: TGTGCCTGGACGGGACAGGACAATCAGCCCCAGCATTTT. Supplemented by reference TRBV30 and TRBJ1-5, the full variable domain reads SQTIHQWPATLVQPVGSPLSLECTVEGTSNPNLYWYRQAAGRGLQLLFYSVGIGQISSEVPQNLSASRPQDRQFILSSKKLLLSDSGFYLCAWTGQDNQPQHFGDGTRLSIL.

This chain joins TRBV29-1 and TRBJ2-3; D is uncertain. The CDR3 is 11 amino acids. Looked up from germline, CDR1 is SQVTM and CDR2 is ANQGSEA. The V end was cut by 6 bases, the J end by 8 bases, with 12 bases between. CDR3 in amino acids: CSVHVQGTQYF. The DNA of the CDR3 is TGCAGCGTGCACGTCCAAGGTACGCAGTATTTT.

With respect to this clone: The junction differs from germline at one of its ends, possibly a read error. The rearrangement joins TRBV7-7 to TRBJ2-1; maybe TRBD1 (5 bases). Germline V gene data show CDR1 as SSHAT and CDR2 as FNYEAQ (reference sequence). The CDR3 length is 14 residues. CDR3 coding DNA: TGTGCTAGCAGCCCCCCAGGGAAGGTCCATGAGCAGTTCTTC. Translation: CASSPPGKVHEQFF.

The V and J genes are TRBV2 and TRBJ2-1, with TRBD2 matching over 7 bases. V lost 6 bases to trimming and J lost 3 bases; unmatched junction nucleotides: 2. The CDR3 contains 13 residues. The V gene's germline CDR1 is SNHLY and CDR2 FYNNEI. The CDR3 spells CASSTSVYNEQFF. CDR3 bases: TGTGCCAGCAGCACTAGCGTCTACAATGAGCAGTTCTTC. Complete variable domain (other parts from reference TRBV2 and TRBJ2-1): EPEVTQTPSHQVTQMGQEVILRCVPISNHLYFYWYRQILGQKVEFLVSFYNNEISEKSEIFDDQFSVERPDGSNFTLKIRSTKLEDSAMYFCASSTSVYNEQFFGPGTRLTVL.

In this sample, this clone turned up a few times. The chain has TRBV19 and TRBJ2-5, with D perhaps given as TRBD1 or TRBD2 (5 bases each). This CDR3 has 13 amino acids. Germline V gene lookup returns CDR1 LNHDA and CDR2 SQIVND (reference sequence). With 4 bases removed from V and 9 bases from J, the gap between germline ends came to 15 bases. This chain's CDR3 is CASSTGLGASQYF. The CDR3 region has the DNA TGTGCCAGTAGTACGGGGTTAGGGGCATCCCAGTACTTC.

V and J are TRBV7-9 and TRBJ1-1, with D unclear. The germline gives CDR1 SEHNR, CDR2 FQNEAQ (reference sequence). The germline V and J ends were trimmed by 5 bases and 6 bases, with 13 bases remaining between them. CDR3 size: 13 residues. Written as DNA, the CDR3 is TGTGCCAGCAGCCAGGAGGCCGTCTCTGAAGCTTTCTTT. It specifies CASSQEAVSEAFF.

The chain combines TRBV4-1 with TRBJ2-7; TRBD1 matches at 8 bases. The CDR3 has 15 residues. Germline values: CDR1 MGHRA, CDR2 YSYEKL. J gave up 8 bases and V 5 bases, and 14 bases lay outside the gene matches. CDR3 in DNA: TGCGCCAGCAGCATCTCCGGGACAGGTGGGCAGAAGCAGTACTTC. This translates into CASSISGTGGQKQYF.

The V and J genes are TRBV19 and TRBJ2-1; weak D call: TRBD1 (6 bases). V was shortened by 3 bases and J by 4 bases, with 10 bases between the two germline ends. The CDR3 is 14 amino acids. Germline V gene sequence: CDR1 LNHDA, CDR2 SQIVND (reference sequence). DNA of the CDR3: TGTGCCAGTAGTATCCTCGGACAGTACAATGAGCAGTTCTTC. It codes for CASSILGQYNEQFF. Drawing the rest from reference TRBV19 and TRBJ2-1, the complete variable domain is DGGITQSPKYLFRKEGQNVTLSCEQNLNHDAMYWYRQDPGQGLRLIYYSQIVNDFQKGDIAEGYSVSREKKESFPLTVTSAQKNPTAFYLCASSILGQYNEQFFGPGTRLTVL.

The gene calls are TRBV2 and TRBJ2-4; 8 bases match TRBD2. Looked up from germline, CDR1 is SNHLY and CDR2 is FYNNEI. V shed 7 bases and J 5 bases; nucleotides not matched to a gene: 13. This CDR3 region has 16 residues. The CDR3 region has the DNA TGTGCCAGCACCTCGAGGCGGGAGGAAACACAAAACATTCAGTACTTC. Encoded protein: CASTSRREETQNIQYF.

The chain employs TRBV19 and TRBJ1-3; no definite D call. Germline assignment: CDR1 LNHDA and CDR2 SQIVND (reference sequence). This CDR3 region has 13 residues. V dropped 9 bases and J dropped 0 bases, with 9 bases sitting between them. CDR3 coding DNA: TGTGCCAGCGCGCAGAGCTCTGGAAACACCATATATTTT. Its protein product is CASAQSSGNTIYF. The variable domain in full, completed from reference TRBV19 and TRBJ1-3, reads DGGITQSPKYLFRKEGQNVTLSCEQNLNHDAMYWYRQDPGQGLRLIYYSQIVNDFQKGDIAEGYSVSREKKESFPLTVTSAQKNPTAFYLCASAQSSGNTIYFGEGSWLTVV.

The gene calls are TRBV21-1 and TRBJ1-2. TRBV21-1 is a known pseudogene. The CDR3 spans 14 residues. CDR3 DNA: TGTGCCAGCAGCAAAGAGGGAACAGACTATGGCTACACCTTC. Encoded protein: CASSKEGTDYGYTF.

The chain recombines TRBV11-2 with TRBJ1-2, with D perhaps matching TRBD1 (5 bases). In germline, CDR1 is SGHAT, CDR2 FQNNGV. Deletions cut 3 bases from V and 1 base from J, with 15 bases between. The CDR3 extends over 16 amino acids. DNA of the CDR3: TGTGCCAGCAGCTTTCAAGGGACGCGTCGTAACTATGGCTACACCTTC. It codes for CASSFQGTRRNYGYTF. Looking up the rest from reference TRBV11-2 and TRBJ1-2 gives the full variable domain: EAGVAQSPRYKIIEKRQSVAFWCNPISGHATLYWYQQILGQGPKLLIQFQNNGVVDDSQLPKDRFSAERLKGVDSTLKIQPAKLEDSAVYLCASSFQGTRRNYGYTFGSGTRLTVV.

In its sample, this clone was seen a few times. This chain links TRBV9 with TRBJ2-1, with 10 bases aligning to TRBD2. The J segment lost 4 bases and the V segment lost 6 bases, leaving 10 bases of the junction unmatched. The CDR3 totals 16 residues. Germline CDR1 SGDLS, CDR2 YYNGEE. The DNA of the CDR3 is TGTGCCAGCACCCCGATAGCGGGAGGCGCTTACAATGAGCAGTTCTTC. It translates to CASTPIAGGAYNEQFF.

The DNA of the CDR3 is TGTGCCAGCAGCGTGGACAGGGTGAACACTGAAGCTTTCTTT. Translated: CASSVDRVNTEAFF. V is TRBV6-4 and J is TRBJ1-1; 8 positions match TRBD1. Germline V gene sequence: CDR1 MRHNA, CDR2 SNTAGT. The CDR3 length is 14 residues. V shed 6 bases and J 0 bases; nucleotides not matched to a gene: 3.

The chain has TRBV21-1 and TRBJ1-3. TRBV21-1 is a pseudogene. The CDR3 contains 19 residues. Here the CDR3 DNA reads TGTGCCAGCAGCAAAAAAAGAGGGAGCGATGTGCGCTCTGGAAACACCATATATTTT. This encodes CASSKKRGSDVRSGNTIYF.

CDR3 sequence reads: CASSLGQGHQPQHF. The CDR3 coding sequence is TGTGCCAGTAGTCTGGGACAGGGTCATCAGCCCCAGCATTTT. The chain combines TRBV19 with TRBJ1-5, with 9 bases that match TRBD1. The ends lost 5 bases at V and 5 bases at J; junction bases unmatched: 4. The length of the CDR3 is 14 residues. The germline CDR1 and CDR2 sequences are LNHDA and SQIVND (reference sequence).